The clone carrying this T cell receptor (beta chain) was observed once. What it binds is unknown. Assay used: immunoSEQ multiplex PCR; TCRdb lists only in-frame clones, some missing. The sample has approximately 99,000 clones, 80% to 90% seen once. Brentuximab vedotin exposure varied, and every patient relapsed after autologous stem cell transplantation. Complete response, partial response or progressive disease constituted the best response categories observed. Germline V gene data show CDR1 as MDHEN and CDR2 as SYDVKM. Between the trimmed V and J ends, which lost 4 bases and 0 bases, there was a span of 13 bases. CDR3 length: 16 residues. The sample originates from a study of PD-1 blockade in classical Hodgkin lymphoma. Whole-study findings and limits: Baseline diversity in complete responders resembled that of newly diagnosed patients.

The rearrangement links TRBV28 to TRBJ1-5, with D perhaps matching TRBD1 (6 bases). The TCR sequence derives from a human donor with classical Hodgkin lymphoma. The sample was peripheral blood mononuclear cells (PBMCs), taken before the second cycle of nivolumab. CDR3 sequence (DNA): TGTGCCAGCAGTTGGGGGACATGGGTTAGCAATCAGCCCCAGCATTTT. This encodes CASSWGTWVSNQPQHF.